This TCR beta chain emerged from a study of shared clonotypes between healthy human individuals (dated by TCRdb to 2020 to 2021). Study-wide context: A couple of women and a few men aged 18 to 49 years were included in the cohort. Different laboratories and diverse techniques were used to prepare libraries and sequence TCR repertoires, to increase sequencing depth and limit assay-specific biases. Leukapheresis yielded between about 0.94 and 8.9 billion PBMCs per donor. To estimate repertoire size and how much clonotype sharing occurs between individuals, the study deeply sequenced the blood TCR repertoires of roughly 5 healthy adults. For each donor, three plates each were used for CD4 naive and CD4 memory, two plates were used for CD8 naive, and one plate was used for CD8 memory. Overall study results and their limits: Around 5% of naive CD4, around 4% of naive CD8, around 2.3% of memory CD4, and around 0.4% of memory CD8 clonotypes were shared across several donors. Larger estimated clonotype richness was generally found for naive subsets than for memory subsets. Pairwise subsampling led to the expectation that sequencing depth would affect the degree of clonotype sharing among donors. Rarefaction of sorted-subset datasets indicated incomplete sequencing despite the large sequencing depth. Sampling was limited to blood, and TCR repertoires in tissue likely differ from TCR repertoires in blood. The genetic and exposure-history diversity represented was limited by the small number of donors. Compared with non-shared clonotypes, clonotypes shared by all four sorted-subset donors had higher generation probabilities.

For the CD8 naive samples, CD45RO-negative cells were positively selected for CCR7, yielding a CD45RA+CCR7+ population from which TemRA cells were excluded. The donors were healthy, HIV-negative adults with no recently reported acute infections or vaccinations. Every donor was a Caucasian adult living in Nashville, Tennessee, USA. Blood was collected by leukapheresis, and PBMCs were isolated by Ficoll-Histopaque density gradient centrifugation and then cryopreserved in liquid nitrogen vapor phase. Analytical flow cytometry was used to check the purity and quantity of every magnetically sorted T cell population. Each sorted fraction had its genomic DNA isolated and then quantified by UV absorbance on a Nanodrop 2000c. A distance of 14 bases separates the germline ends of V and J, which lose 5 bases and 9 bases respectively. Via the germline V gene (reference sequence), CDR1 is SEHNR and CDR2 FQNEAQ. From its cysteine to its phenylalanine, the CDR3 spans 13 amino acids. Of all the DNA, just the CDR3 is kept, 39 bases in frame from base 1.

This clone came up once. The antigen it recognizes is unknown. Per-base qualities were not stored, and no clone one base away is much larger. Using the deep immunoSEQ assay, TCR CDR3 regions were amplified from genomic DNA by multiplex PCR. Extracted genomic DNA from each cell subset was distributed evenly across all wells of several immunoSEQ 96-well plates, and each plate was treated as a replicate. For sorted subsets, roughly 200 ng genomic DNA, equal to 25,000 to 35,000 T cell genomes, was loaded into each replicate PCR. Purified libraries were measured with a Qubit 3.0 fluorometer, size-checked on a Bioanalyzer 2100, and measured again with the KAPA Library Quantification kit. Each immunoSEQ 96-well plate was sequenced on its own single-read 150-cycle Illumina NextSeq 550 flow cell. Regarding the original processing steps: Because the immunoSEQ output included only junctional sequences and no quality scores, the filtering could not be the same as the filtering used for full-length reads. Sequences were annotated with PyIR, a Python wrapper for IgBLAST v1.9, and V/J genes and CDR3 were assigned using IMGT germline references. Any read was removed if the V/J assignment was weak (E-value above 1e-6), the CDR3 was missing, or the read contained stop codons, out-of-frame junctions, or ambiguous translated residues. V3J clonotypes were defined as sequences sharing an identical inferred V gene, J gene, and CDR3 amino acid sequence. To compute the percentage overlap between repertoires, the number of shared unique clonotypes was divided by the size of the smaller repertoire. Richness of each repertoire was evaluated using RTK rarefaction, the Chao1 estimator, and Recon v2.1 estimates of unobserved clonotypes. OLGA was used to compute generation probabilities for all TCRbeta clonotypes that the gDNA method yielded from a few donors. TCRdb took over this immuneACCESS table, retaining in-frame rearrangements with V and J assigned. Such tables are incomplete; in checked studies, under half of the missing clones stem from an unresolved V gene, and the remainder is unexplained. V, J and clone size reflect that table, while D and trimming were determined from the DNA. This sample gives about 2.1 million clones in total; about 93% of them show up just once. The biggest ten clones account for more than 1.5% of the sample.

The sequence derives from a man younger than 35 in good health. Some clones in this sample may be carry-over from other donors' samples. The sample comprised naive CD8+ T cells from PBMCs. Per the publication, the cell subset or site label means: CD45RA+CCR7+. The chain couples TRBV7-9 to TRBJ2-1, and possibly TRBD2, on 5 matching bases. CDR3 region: CASSALLAGEQFF. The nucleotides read TGTGCCAGCAGCGCGCTCTTGGCGGGTGAGCAGTTCTTC.